These 7 T cell receptor beta chains originate from one sample sequenced in a study of T-cell memory formation after mild COVID-19. A single record per CDR3 protein comes from TCRdb applying MiXCR to the 5' RACE reads. The table lists about 290,000 distinct CDR3 sequences, more than 15% of them singletons. What was sequenced was PBMCs or a T cell subset sorted from them (not recorded which). These receptors all stem from a man aged 18 to 30 who had mild COVID-19 (a few samples of this study predate the infection). Cell type and time point are not known.

This clonotype has just a few counts. One junction end disagrees with the germline gene, perhaps due to a read error. This chain connects TRBV27 to TRBJ2-1; no clear D. This CDR3 has 12 residues. Germline V gene data show CDR1 as MNHEY and CDR2 as SMNVEV (reference sequence). CDR3 sequence reads: CASSLTYSEQFF. For the CDR3, the DNA is TGTGCCAGCAGTTTAACTTACAGTGAGCAGTTCTTC.

The chain links TRBV2 to TRBJ2-4, with D possibly being TRBD1 (6 bases). CDR1 is SNHLY and CDR2 is FYNNEI in the germline V gene. CDR3 length: 15 residues. Deletions cut 4 bases from V and 2 bases from J, with 12 bases between. The DNA of the CDR3 is TGTGCCAGCAGTGCTCGACAGGTCACCAAAAACATTCAGTACTTC. It translates to CASSARQVTKNIQYF.

The chain couples TRBV7-6 to TRBJ1-4; TRBD1 agrees at 8 bases. CDR1 SGHVS and CDR2 FNYEAQ come from the germline V gene. With 5 bases clipped from V and 4 bases from J, the junction kept 15 bases outside the gene matches. This CDR3 contains 18 residues. CDR3 nucleotides: TGTGCCAGCAGCCCCAACCCGACAGGGGCCTCTCTTAATGAAAAACTGTTTTTT. Its translation is CASSPNPTGASLNEKLFF.

This clonotype has a count of ten or more. The gene calls are TRBV4-2 and TRBJ2-7; D possibly corresponds to TRBD2 (6 bases). The V and J ends lost 4 bases and 2 bases respectively, with 15 bases between them. Germline V lookup: CDR1 LGHNA, CDR2 YNFKEQ. This CDR3 is built from 15 residues. The CDR3 DNA sequence: TGTGCCAGCAGCCCCGGGACTGGGGACCCCTACGAGCAGTACTTC. Translating it yields CASSPGTGDPYEQYF.

The chain employs TRBV10-3 and TRBJ2-3; 10 nucleotides line up with TRBD2. CDR1 and CDR2 (germline): ENHRY, SYGVKD. The CDR3 covers 14 residues. Trimming cost V 5 bases and J 4 bases; bases outside gene matches: 3. In DNA, the CDR3 is TGTGCCATCAGTAGCGGGGGGGACCCAGATACGCAGTATTTT. It yields the protein CAISSGGDPDTQYF.

V gene TRBV4-2 combines with J gene TRBJ1-1; D gene unclear. The CDR3 extends over 14 amino acids. Germline loops: CDR1 LGHNA, CDR2 YNFKEQ. The germline V and J ends were trimmed by 3 bases and 6 bases, with 14 bases remaining between them. Here the CDR3 reads CASSHVEPDAEAFF. The CDR3 DNA sequence: TGTGCCAGCAGCCACGTTGAGCCTGATGCTGAAGCTTTCTTT.

This clonotype came up many times. The V and J genes are TRBV20-1 and TRBJ2-3; tentative D call: TRBD2 (5 bases). The CDR3 extends over 14 amino acids. V was pared by 3 bases and J by 8 bases, with 18 bases between. Germline V lookup: CDR1 DFQATT, CDR2 SNEGSKA (reference sequence). This chain's CDR3 is CSASSLDDYGTQYF. In nucleotides, the CDR3 is TGCAGTGCTAGCTCCCTAGATGACTATGGTACGCAGTATTTT.